The following is a T cell receptor (beta chain) sequence with its context. Germline values: CDR1 LNHDA, CDR2 SQIVND (reference sequence). This CDR3 has 14 residues. The ends were cut back, 2 bases at V and 3 bases at J, with 10 bases in the middle. This record belongs to a study of blood T cell repertoires in COVID-19. Sequencing used immunoSEQ multiplex PCR; TCRdb keeps in-frame clones, though not all of them. The sample holds about 210,000 clones, about 90% seen once. Input material: peripheral blood. V usage is TRBV19 and J usage is TRBJ2-5, with D possibly matching TRBD1 (5 bases). This clonotype was sampled from a man younger than 35 with active or convalescent COVID-19. The CDR3 DNA reads as TGTGCCAGTAGTATAAGACAGACTGAAGAGACCCAGTACTTC. Translated, it gives CASSIRQTEETQYF.